The 2 T cell receptor beta chains below come from one sample, sequenced in a study of cytomegalovirus exposure and HLA in healthy donors. The PCR ran on 60 Vbeta and 13 Jbeta primers. The table came from immunoSEQ multiplex PCR; TCRdb's copy has only in-frame clones and leaves some out. The sample comprises 140,000 to 150,000 clones, roughly 70% of which are singletons, and over 6% rests with the top ten. The sequencing sample was made of PBMCs. The receptor set was obtained from a man in his thirties or forties in good health and CMV-seronegative.

The CDR3 DNA reads TGTGCCAGCAGTGAAAGTAGCGGGACACCTCAAGAGACCCAGTACTTC. It codes for CASSESSGTPQETQYF. The chain is built from TRBV6-4 and TRBJ2-5; 8 bases are a match to TRBD2. Germline assignment: CDR1 MRHNA and CDR2 SNTAGT. The length of the CDR3 is 16 residues. V trimming: 3 bases; J trimming: 2 bases; junction bases outside the gene matches: 8.

The chain joins TRBV28 to TRBJ2-7, with a tentative D call TRBD1 (6 bases). Germline-derived CDR1 and CDR2 are MDHEN and SYDVKM. Trimming shortened V by 2 bases and J by 6 bases, and 17 bases separated the two germline ends. This CDR3 is built from 15 residues. The CDR3 DNA sequence: TGTGCCAGCAGTTTAACCGGCAGGGGTCTCGGCGAGCAGTACTTC. Translating it yields CASSLTGRGLGEQYF.